This TCR beta chain was captured by sequencing in a study of shared clonotypes between healthy human individuals. Study results and limitations: Rarefaction showed sorted-subset sequencing was incomplete despite large depth.

Note on this clone: Its antigen is still unknown.

Data came from immunoSEQ multiplex PCR; TCRdb stores just in-frame clones and leaves some out. Seen here are approximately 620,000 clones, approximately 97% observed once, and the top ten hold 0.045% to 0.06%. The length of the CDR3 is 14 residues. The V segment lost 4 bases and the J segment 4 bases; nucleotides outside the gene matches: 7. The germline V gene encodes CDR1 SGHRS and CDR2 YFSETQ. The chain recombines TRBV5-1 with TRBJ1-1; 7 nucleotides match TRBD1. Sequencing was done on a sample of naive CD4+ T cells sorted from blood. Specified subset: CD45RA+ positively selected. The sequence was collected from a woman aged 30 to 39 in good health. The chain's CDR3 is CASSVTGESTEAFF. In DNA form, the CDR3 reads TGCGCCAGCAGCGTTACAGGGGAGTCCACTGAAGCTTTCTTT.